This entry describes one T cell receptor beta chain. The antigen is not known. Produced via immunoSEQ multiplex PCR; TCRdb's table is partial and in-frame only. The sample includes 19,000 or so clones, 80% to 90% of them seen just once. The data originate from a study of PD-1 blockade in classical Hodgkin lymphoma. Findings and limits, study-wide: No one has yet defined what causes the repertoire differences, which may be disease activity or prior therapy.

With 2 bases removed from V and 0 bases from J, the gap between germline ends came to 4 bases. This CDR3 has 13 amino acids. The germline V gene encodes CDR1 MRHNA and CDR2 SNTAGT. Time point of the sample: newly diagnosed, previously untreated cHL patient sample. After PBMCs were thawed, their CD8+ T cells were isolated by magnetic negative selection. PBMCs representing newly diagnosed, untreated classical Hodgkin lymphoma functioned as the comparison. The sequence came from a human donor with classical Hodgkin lymphoma. The sequenced sample was CD8+ T cells from blood. J is TRBJ1-1 and V is TRBV6-4; no firm D call. The CDR3 reads CASSDRMNTEAFF. The CDR3 nucleotides read TGTGCCAGCAGTGACAGGATGAACACTGAAGCTTTCTTT.